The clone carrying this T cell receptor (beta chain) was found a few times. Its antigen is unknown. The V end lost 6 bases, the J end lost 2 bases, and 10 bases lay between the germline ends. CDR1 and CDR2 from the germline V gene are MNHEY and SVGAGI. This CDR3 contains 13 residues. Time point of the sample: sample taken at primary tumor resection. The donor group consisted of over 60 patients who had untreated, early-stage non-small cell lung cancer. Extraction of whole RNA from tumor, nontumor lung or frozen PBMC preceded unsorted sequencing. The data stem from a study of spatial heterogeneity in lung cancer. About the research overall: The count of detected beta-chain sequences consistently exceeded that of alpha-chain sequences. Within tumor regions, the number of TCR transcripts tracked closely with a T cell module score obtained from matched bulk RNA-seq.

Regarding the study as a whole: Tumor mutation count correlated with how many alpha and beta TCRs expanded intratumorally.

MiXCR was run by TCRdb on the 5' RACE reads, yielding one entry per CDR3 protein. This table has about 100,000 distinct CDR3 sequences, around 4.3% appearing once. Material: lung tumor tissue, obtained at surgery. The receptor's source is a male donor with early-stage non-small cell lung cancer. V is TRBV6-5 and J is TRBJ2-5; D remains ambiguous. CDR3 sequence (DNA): TGTGCCAGCAGCCTAGACATACAAGAGACCCAGTACTTC. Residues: CASSLDIQETQYF.